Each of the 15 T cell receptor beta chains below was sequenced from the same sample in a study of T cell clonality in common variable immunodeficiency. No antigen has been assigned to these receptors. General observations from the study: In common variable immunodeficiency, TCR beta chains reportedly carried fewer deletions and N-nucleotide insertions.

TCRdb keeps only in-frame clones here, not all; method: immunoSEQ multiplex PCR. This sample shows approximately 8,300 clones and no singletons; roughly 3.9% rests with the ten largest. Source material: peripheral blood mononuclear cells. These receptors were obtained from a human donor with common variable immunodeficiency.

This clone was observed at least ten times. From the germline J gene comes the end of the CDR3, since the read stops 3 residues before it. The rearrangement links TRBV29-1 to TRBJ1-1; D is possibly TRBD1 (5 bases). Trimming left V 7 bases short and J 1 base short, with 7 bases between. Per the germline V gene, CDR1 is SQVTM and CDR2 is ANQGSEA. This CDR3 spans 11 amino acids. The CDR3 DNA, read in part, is TGCAGCGCCGGACAGAACACTGAA. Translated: CSAGQNTE. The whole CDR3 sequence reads CSAGQNTEAFF.

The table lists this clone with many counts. The CDR3 bases that were read are TGTGCCAGCTCACTCCTCCAGGGACAGGGGCCCGTCGCGGATGAAAAA. It codes for CASSLLQGQGPVADEK. The whole CDR3 is CASSLLQGQGPVADEKLFF. The chain employs TRBV18 and TRBJ1-4, with TRBD1 matching 10 bases. Read coverage stops 3 residues before the CDR3 terminus; the germline J gene supplies the remainder. V gave up 4 bases and J gave up 6 bases; unmatched junction bases: 17. The CDR3 contains 19 residues. CDR1 KGHSH and CDR2 LQKENI come from the germline V gene.

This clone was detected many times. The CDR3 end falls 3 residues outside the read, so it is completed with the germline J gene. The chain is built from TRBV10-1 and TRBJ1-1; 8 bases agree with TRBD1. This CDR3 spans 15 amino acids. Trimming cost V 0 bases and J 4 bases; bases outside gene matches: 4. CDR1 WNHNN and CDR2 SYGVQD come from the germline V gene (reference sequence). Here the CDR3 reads CASSESPQGATEAFF. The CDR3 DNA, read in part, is TGCGCCAGCAGTGAGTCCCCCCAGGGGGCCACTGAA.

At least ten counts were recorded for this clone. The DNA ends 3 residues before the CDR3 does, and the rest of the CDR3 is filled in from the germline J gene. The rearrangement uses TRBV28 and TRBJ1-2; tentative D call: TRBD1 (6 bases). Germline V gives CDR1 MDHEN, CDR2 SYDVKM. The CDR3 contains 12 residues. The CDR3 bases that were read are TGTGCCAGCAGTTCTACAGGGCTCGGC. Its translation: CASSSTGLG. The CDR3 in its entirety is CASSSTGLGYTF.

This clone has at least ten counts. The part of the CDR3 DNA that was read is TGCGCCAGCCGGCCTACTAGCTCCTACAATGAG. Protein sequence: CASRPTSSYNE. The full CDR3 sequence reads CASRPTSSYNEQFF. The chain joins TRBV4-1 to TRBJ2-1; perhaps TRBD2 as D (5 bases). The CDR3 end is not reached by the read, which stops 3 residues before it; the germline J gene fills it in. V shed 8 bases and J shed 0 bases, with 11 bases lying between them. Germline V lookup: CDR1 MGHRA, CDR2 YSYEKL. This CDR3 has 14 residues.

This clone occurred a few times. The sequenced part of the CDR3 DNA is TGTGCCAGCAGCTTGGGACTAGCGGGGGGGCAAGAGACC. Protein sequence: CASSLGLAGGQET. The whole CDR3 is CASSLGLAGGQETQYF. The chain carries TRBV7-6 and TRBJ2-5; 16 nucleotides match TRBD2. The read is 3 residues too short to cover the CDR3 end, so that end is filled in from the germline J gene. V dropped 3 bases and J dropped 2; count of bases not matched to a gene: 0. Germline values: CDR1 SGHVS, CDR2 FNYEAQ. This CDR3 spans 16 amino acids. The variable domain in full, completed from reference TRBV7-6 and TRBJ2-5, reads GAGVSQSPRYKVTKRGQDVALRCDPISGHVSLYWYRQALGQGPEFLTYFNYEAQQDKSGLPNDRFSAERPEGSISTLTIQRTEQRDSAMYRCASSLGLAGGQETQYFGPGTRLLVL.

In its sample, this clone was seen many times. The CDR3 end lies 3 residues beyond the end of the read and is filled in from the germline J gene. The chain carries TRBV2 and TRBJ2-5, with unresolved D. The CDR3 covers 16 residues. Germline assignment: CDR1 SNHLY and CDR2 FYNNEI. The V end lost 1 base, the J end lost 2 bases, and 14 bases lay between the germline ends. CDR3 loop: CASSEDRVGYQETQYF. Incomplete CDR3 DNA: TGTGCCAGCAGTGAAGACCGAGTAGGGTATCAAGAGACC.

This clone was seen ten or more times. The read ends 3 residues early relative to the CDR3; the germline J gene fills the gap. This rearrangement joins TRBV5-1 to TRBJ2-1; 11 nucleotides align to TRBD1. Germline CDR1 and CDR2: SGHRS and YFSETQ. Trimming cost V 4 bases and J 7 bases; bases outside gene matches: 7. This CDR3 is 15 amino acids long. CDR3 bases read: TGCGCCAGCAGCCTGGGGACAGGGGGGTCGAATGAG. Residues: CASSLGTGGSNE. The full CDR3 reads CASSLGTGGSNEQFF.

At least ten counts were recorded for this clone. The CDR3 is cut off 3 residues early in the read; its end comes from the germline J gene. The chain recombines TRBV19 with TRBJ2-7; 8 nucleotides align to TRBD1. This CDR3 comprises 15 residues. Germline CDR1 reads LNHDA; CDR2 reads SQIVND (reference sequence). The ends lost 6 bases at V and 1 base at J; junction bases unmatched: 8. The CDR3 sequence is CASSDGTGLSYEQYF. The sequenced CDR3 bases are TGTGCCAGTAGCGACGGGACAGGCTTATCCTACGAG.

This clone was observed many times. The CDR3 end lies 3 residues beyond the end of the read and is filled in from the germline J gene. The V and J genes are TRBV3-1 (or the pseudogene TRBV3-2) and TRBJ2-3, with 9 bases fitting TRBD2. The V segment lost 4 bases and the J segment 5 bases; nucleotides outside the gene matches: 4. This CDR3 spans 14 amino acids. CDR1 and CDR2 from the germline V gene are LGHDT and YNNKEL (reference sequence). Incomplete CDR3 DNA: TGTGCCAGCAGCCCCCTAGCGGGGCAAGATACG. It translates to CASSPLAGQDT. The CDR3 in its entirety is CASSPLAGQDTQYF.

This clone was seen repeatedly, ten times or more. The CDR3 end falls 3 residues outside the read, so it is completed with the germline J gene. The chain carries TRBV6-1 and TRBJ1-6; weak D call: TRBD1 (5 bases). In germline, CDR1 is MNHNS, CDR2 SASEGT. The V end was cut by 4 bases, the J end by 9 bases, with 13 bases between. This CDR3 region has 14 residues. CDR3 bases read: TGTGCCAGCAGTGTGGGGGGTATCAGTTCACCC. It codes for CASSVGGISSP. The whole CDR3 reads CASSVGGISSPLHF.

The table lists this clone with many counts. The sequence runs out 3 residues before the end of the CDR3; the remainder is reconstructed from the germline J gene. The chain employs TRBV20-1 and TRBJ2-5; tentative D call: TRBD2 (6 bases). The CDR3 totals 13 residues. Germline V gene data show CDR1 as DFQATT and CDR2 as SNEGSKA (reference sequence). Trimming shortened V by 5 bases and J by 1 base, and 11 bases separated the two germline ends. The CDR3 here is CSAGGTPQETQYF. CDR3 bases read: TGCAGTGCTGGGGGGACTCCCCAAGAGACC.

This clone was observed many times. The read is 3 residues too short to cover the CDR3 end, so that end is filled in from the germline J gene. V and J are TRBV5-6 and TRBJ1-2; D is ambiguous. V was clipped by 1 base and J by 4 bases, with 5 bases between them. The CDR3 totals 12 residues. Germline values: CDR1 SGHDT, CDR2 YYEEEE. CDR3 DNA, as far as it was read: TGTGCCAGCAGCTTGTCCAGCTATGGC. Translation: CASSLSSYG. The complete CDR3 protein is CASSLSSYGYTF.

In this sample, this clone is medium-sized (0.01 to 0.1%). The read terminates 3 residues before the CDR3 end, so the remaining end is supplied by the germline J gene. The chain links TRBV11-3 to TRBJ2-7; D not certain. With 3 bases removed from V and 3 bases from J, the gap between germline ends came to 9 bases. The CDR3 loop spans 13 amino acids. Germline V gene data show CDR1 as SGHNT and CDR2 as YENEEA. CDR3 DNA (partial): TGTGCCAGCAGCTTGGGCGAGGACTACGAG. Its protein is CASSLGEDYE. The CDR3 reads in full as CASSLGEDYEQYF.

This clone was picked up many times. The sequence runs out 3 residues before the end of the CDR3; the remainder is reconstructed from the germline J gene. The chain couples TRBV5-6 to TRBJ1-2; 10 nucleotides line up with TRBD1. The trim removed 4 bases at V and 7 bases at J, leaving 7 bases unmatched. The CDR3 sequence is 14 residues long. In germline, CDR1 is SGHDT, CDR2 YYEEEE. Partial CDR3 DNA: TGTGCCAGCAGCATCGACAGGGGGCAGGTTGGC. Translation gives CASSIDRGQVG. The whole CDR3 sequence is CASSIDRGQVGYTF. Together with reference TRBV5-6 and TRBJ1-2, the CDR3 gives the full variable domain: DAGVTQSPTHLIKTRGQQVTLRCSPKSGHDTVSWYQQALGQGPQFIFQYYEEEERQRGNFPDRFSGHQFPNYSSELNVNALLLGDSALYLCASSIDRGQVGYTFGSGTRLTVV.